This T cell receptor beta chain was observed in a study of blood T cell repertoires in COVID-19 (dated by TCRdb to 2018 to 2020). Broadly, across the study: Samples from collaborators originated in the United States, Italy and Spain and spanned both the acute and convalescent phases of COVID-19. The material from the prospective study consisted of cDNA or gDNA derived from T cells, B-cell-depleted T cells, or PBMCs. The dataset comprised deeply sampled blood TCRbeta repertoires from subjects exposed to, actively infected with, or recovered from COVID-19. The repertoires were made available in a free public database intended to serve as a resource for research on the immune response to SARS-CoV-2. Samples were obtained from the ongoing ImmuneRACE study (first 160 participants) and from about 1,300 subjects provided by 6 global collaborators. Sample metadata almost always included a de-identified subject ID, COVID-19 status, age in years and sex. Where available, HLA class I and class II types were taken from metadata supplied by the sample provider and were not determined by assay-based typing. Study-wide findings and limitations: The amount of clinical and demographic metadata varied by source and participant and was provided uncurated.

The immunoSEQ Assay, a bias-controlled multiplex PCR, was used to amplify TCRbeta CDR3 regions from genomic DNA. In the paper's pipeline: The number of nucleated cells in each sample was estimated from the amplification of reference gene primers within the assay. To quantify the absolute abundance of each unique TCRbeta CDR3 rearrangement, sequence reads were collapsed and filtered. Productive Simpson clonality was computed per sample as the square root of Simpson's diversity index over productive rearrangements. TCRdb obtained this table from immuneACCESS and retained in-frame rearrangements with V and J assigned. These tables miss some clones; where compared with another copy, unresolved V genes account for less than half of the shortfall, and the remainder is unexplained. That table supplies the V and J calls and clone size; D and trimming were determined from the DNA. In this sample the table shows about 88,000 clones, approximately 90% of which occur a single time. The ten most abundant clones make up 2.9% of the sample.

Here V drops 6 bases and J drops 11 bases, and the junction holds 8 bases not matched to any gene. CDR1 MNHEY and CDR2 SVGAGI were looked up in the germline V gene. The CDR3 numbers 12 residues from cysteine through phenylalanine. The kept DNA is CDR3 alone, 36 bases in frame from the first base. Collaborating institutions collected whole blood in K2EDTA tubes following their own protocols. For TCRbeta analysis, collaborator samples were shipped as frozen whole blood, as isolated PBMCs, or as DNA extracted from either sample type. A remark on this clone: No antigen is known for it. No much larger clone is present one base from it, and per-base qualities are unavailable.

This sequence uses TRBV6-5 and TRBJ1-1, and 8 junction bases match TRBD1. Sequenced material: peripheral blood. The clonotype originates from a woman aged 80 or over with acute or convalescent COVID-19. The CDR3 reads CASRQGAKGAFF. The nucleotide sequence reads TGTGCCAGCAGGCAGGGGGCAAAAGGGGCTTTCTTT.